This section outlines one TCR beta chain sequence together with its context. These data are taken from a study of blood T cell repertoires in COVID-19. Across the study: Whether acute or convalescent, the COVID-19 samples came from the United States, Italy and Spain. PBMCs, B-cell-depleted T cells, or T cells were the source of the cDNA or gDNA that made up the material.

CDR3 size: 15 residues. The V gene end was trimmed by 1 base and the J gene end by 7 bases; junction bases not matched to a gene: 4. From germline, CDR1 is LGHDT and CDR2 YNNKEL (reference sequence). Under the authors' procedure: Reference gene primers were amplified, and this amplification served to estimate nucleated cell counts. Profiled with immunoSEQ multiplex PCR; TCRdb holds only in-frame clones, not every one. V and J calls and clone size are copied from that table; D and trimming were computed from the DNA. The sample yields about 54,000 clones, about four fifths seen once. Sequenced: peripheral blood. This receptor was identified in a woman between 55 and 75 years old with acute or convalescent COVID-19. The chain employs TRBV3-1 (or the pseudogene TRBV3-2) and TRBJ2-2, with 9 bases fitting TRBD2. CDR3 bases: TGTGCCAGCAGCCAAGGCGGGGGGGCCGGCGGGGAGCTGTTTTTT. It yields the protein CASSQGGGAGGELFF.